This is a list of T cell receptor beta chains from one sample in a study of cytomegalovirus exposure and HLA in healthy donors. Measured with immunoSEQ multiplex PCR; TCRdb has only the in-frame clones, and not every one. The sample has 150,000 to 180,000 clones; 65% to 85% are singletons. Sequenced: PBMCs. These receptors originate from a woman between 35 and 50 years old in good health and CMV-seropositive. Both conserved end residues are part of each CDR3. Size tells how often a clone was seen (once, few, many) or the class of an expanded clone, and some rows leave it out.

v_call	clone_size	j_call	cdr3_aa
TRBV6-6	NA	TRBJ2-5	CASSPGTYQETQYF
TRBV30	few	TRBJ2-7	CAWLPGQGSYEQYF
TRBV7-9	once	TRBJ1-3	CASRPAGRSGNTIYF
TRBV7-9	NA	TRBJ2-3	CASSLGLATSTDTQYF
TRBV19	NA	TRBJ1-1	CASRLSTGDPTEAFF
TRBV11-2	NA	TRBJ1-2	CASSGADGYTF
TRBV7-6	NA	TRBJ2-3	CASSPITDTQYF
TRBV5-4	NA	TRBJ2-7	CASSPGAGGIYEQYF
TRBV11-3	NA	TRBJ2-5	CASSPPGEQRETQYF
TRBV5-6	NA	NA	CASSLEGRFRSYEQYF
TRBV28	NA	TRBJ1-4	CASRDRGLNEKLFF
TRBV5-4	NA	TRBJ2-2	CASSPAPGRASGELFF
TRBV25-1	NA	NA	CASSRGAAGRYEQYF
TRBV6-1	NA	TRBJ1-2	CASTRGGYTNYGYTF
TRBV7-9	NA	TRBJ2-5	CASSLTAGTETQYF
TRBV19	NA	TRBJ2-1	CASSNEQFF
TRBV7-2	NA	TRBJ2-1	CASSIWLAGNNEQFF
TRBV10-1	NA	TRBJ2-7	CASSELLAGAGHEQYF
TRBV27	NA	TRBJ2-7	CASKGGASGSYEQYF
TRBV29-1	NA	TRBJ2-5	CSVDGQVNVDF
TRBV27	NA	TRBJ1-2	CASSAQGGYGYTF
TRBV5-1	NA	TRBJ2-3	CASSYRDFTDTQYF
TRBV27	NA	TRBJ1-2	CASSPLGQGANGYTF
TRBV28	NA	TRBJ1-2	CASSLKRQGSGYTF
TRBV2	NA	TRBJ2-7	CASGFNTGGSEQYF
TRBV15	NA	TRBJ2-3	CATSRGGVGPNTDTQYF
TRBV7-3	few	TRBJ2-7	CASSSLHSYEQYF
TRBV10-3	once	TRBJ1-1	CAISGWGEPNTEAFF
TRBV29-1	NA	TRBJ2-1	CSVEVVAGGPSEQFF